These 14 T cell receptor beta chains were sequenced from one sample in a study of response to subunit inactivated influenza vaccine. TCRdb passed the RT-PCR reads through MiXCR, listing each CDR3 protein once. The sample has under 500,000 distinct CDR3 sequences, approximately 10% seen once. The source material was PBMCs from blood, sampled 45 days after vaccination. Source of these receptors: a man aged 50 or older who received an inactivated influenza vaccine.

The chain has TRBV4-2 and TRBJ2-5; D gene unclear. The CDR3 is made up of 13 amino acids. Germline assignment: CDR1 LGHNA and CDR2 YNFKEQ. The germline V and J ends were trimmed by 3 bases and 3 bases, with 8 bases remaining between them. CDR3 sequence reads: CASSQDPKETQYF. CDR3 DNA: TGTGCCAGCAGCCAGGACCCCAAAGAGACCCAGTACTTC.

This chain uses TRBV14 with TRBJ2-3, with D perhaps being TRBD1 or TRBD2 (6 bases each). In germline, CDR1 is SGHDN, CDR2 FVKESK. The CDR3 is 17 amino acids. Trimming cost V 1 base and J 3 bases, with 17 bases left between them. The CDR3 loop is CASSQVPYGGRTDTQYF. CDR3 bases: TGTGCCAGCAGCCAAGTACCCTACGGGGGCCGGACAGATACGCAGTATTTT.

This clonotype was recorded many times. This sequence joins TRBV12-3 or TRBV12-4 and TRBJ2-1; TRBD2 matches 14 bases. J was trimmed by 9 bases and V by 6 bases; bases with no gene match: 4. This CDR3 contains 14 residues. CDR3 nucleotide sequence: TGTGCCAGCAGCGGGACTAGCGGGAGATTTGAGCAGTTCTTC. This codes for CASSGTSGRFEQFF.

This clonotype was counted a few times. The chain has TRBV12-3 or TRBV12-4 and TRBJ1-6; 10 bases are a match to TRBD1. V was pared by 5 bases and J by 7 bases, with 5 bases of the junction left unmatched. The CDR3 consists of 15 residues. The CDR3 region has the DNA TGTGCCAGCAGTCCCTCGGACAGGGGGAATTCACCCCTCCACTTT. It specifies CASSPSDRGNSPLHF.

Ten or more counts support this clonotype. The rearrangement uses TRBV12-3 or TRBV12-4 and TRBJ1-2; a weak D match, TRBD1 (6 bases). Trimming removed 3 bases from V and 13 bases from J, with 15 bases in between. The CDR3 is 12 amino acids. The DNA of the CDR3 is TGTGCCAGCAGTTTTGTGGTGACAGGCCCCACCTTC. As protein: CASSFVVTGPTF.

This clonotype has more than one count but fewer than ten. This chain uses TRBV4-1 with TRBJ2-7; a possible D gene is TRBD2 (6 bases). The length of the CDR3 is 13 residues. CDR1 is MGHRA, CDR2 YSYEKL, per germline. V was pared by 2 bases and J by 3 bases, with 8 bases between. The CDR3 is CASSQIGGYEQYF. The CDR3 nucleotides are TGCGCCAGCAGCCAAATCGGGGGCTACGAGCAGTACTTC.

V is TRBV20-1 and J is TRBJ2-1; 10 nucleotides match TRBD2. The CDR3 consists of 14 residues. The V and J ends lost 5 bases and 8 bases, in that order; junction bases with no gene match: 9. CDR1 is DFQATT and CDR2 is SNEGSKA in the germline V gene (reference sequence). The CDR3: CSALQREGRYEQFF. CDR3 DNA: TGCAGTGCTCTCCAGCGGGAGGGCCGTTATGAGCAGTTCTTC.

This clonotype was seen ten or more times. The chain has TRBV20-1 and TRBJ2-3; TRBD2 agrees at 10 bases. This CDR3 has 16 amino acids. The germline V gene encodes CDR1 DFQATT and CDR2 SNEGSKA (reference sequence). The V gene end was trimmed by 5 bases and the J gene end by 2 bases; junction bases not matched to a gene: 10. The CDR3 DNA reads as TGCAGTGCTGGGTTCCCCGGACTAGCGGTCACAGATACGCAGTATTTT. Translated: CSAGFPGLAVTDTQYF.

This clonotype has at least ten counts. The gene calls are TRBV5-1 and TRBJ1-1, with D tentatively TRBD1 (5 bases). Germline-derived CDR1 and CDR2 are SGHRS and YFSETQ. Trimming stripped 4 bases from V and 1 base from J, with 11 bases between. The CDR3 spans 14 residues. This CDR3 is CASSEGTGNTEAFF. Here the CDR3 DNA reads TGCGCCAGCAGCGAAGGGACGGGGAACACTGAAGCTTTCTTT.

This clonotype was found a few times. The chain uses TRBV12-3 or TRBV12-4 and TRBJ2-1; 11 bases align to TRBD2. V lost 3 bases, J lost 6 bases, and 7 bases stayed unmatched. This CDR3 spans 16 amino acids. The CDR3 sequence: CASSLSGLAGRNEQFF. CDR3 DNA sequence: TGTGCCAGCAGTTTGTCAGGACTAGCGGGTCGCAATGAGCAGTTCTTC.

The gene calls are TRBV7-9 and TRBJ2-3; D is perhaps TRBD2 (5 bases). V lost 5 bases and J 2 bases, leaving 8 bases between the germline ends. From germline, CDR1 is SEHNR and CDR2 FQNEAQ (reference sequence). The CDR3 has 13 amino acids. The CDR3 loop reads CASSRGTTDTQYF. The CDR3 DNA sequence: TGTGCCAGCAGCCGGGGAACCACAGATACGCAGTATTTT.

This clonotype was detected only a few times. V and J are TRBV20-1 and TRBJ2-3, with 8 bases lining up with TRBD2. Germline trimming cut 3 bases from V and 0 bases from J; bases unmatched to any gene: 5. The germline CDR1 and CDR2 sequences are DFQATT and SNEGSKA (reference sequence). CDR3 length: 15 residues. The CDR3 bases are TGCAGTGCTAGCCCACTAGCGGCTAGCACAGATACGCAGTATTTT. Its protein is CSASPLAASTDTQYF.

This clonotype has a handful of counts. The rearrangement joins TRBV7-8 to TRBJ2-7; D is unresolved. V lost 0 bases and J lost 6, with 9 bases in between. Germline lookup yields CDR1 SGHVS and CDR2 FQNEAQ. This CDR3 region has 13 residues. Written as DNA, the CDR3 is TGTGCCAGCAGCTTAGCCCTGTTAGGCGAGCAGTACTTC. Its protein product is CASSLALLGEQYF.

The sample holds many counts of this clonotype. V gene TRBV5-5 combines with J gene TRBJ2-4, with 8 bases fitting TRBD2. This CDR3 has 15 residues. V was pared by 3 bases and J by 6 bases, with 8 bases of the junction left unmatched. Germline V gene sequence: CDR1 SGHKS, CDR2 YYEKEE (reference sequence). This CDR3 reads CASSYSGGRGNIQYF. CDR3 bases: TGTGCCAGCAGCTACTCGGGGGGGCGAGGAAACATTCAGTACTTC.